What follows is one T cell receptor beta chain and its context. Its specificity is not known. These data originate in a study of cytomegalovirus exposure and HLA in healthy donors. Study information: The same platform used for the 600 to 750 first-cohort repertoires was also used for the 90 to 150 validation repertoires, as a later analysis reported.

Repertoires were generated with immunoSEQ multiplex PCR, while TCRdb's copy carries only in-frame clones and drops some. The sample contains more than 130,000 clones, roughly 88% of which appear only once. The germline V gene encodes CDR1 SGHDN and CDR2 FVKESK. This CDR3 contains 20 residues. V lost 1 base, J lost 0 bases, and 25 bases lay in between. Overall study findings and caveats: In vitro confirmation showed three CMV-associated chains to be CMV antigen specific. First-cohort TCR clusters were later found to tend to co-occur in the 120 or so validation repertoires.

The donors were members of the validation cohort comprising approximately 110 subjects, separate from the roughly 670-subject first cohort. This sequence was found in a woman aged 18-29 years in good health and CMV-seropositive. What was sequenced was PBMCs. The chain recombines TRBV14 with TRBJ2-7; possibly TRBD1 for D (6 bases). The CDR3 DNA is TGTGCCAGCAGCCAAGGACTATGGACAGAACTTAATTTCTTCTCCTACGAGCAGTACTTC. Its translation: CASSQGLWTELNFFSYEQYF.